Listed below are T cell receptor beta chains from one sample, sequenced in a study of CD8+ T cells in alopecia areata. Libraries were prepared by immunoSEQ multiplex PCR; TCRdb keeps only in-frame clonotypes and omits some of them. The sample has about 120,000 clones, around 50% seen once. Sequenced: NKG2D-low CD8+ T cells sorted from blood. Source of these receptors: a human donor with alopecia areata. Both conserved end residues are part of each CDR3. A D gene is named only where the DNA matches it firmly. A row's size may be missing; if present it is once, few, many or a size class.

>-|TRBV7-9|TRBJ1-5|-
TGTGCCAGCGACTCGGGTGGGCAGCCCCAGCATTTT
CASDSGGQPQHF
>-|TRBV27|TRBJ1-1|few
TGTGCCAGCAGTTTGGCACAGGGTTCGAACACTGAAGCTTTCTTT
CASSLAQGSNTEAFF
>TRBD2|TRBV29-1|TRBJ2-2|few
TGCAGCGTTGAAGATCCTACGACTAGCGGGGAGGTCACCGGGGAGCTGTTTTTT
CSVEDPTTSGEVTGELFF
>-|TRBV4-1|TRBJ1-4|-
TGCGCCAGCAGCCAAGACAGGGAGGACCCTGGGGAAAAACTGTTTTTT
CASSQDREDPGEKLFF
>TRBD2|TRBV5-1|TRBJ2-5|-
TGCGCCAGCAGCTTGGGGACTAGCGGGGCCCCTATCCAAGAGACCCAGTACTTC
CASSLGTSGAPIQETQYF
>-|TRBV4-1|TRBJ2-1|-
TGCGCCAGCAGCCAAGATCACGCAGTAAAGCAGTTCTTC
CASSQDHAVKQFF
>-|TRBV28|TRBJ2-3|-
TGTGCCAGCGGTCACACAGATACGCAGTATTTT
CASGHTDTQYF
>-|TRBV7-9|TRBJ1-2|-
TGTGCCAGCAGCCAAGCGGGGTCTGGCTATGGCTACACCTTC
CASSQAGSGYGYTF
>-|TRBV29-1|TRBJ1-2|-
TGCAGCGTTGAGGATGAAGGGGGCTATGGCTACACCTTC
CSVEDEGGYGYTF
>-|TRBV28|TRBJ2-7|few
TGTGCCAGCAGGGCGGTATCTTCCTACGAGCAGTACTTC
CASRAVSSYEQYF
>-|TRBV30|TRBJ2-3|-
TGTGCCAGGGACCAAGACCGGGGCACAGATACGCAGTATTTT
CARDQDRGTDTQYF
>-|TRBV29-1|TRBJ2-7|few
TGCAGCGTTGAAGGGACAGCCTACGAGCAGTACTTC
CSVEGTAYEQYF
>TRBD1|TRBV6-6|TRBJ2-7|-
TGTGCCAGCAGATTTTCAAGACAGGGGAAAACCTACGAGCAGTACTTC
CASRFSRQGKTYEQYF
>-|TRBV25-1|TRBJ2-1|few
TGTGCCAGCAGTGATTTCGGACAGCAGTTCTTC
CASSDFGQQFF
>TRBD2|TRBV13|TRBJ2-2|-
TGTGCCAGCAGCTACGCGACTAGCGGGGGAACCGGGGAGCTGTTTTTT
CASSYATSGGTGELFF
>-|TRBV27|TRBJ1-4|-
TGTGCCAGCGCCCGGGATCGAAGGGAAAAACTGTTTTTT
CASARDRREKLFF
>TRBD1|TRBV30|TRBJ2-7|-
TGTGCCTGGAGCTCGGAACAGGGGAACTACGAGCAGTACTTC
CAWSSEQGNYEQYF
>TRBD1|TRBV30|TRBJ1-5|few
TGTGCCTGGGGGACAGGGTGGAGCAATCAGCCCCAGCATTTT
CAWGTGWSNQPQHF
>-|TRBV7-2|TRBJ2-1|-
TGTGCCAGCAGCAAATCGGACCATCCCTACAATGAGCAGTTCTTC
CASSKSDHPYNEQFF
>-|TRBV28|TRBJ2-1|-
TGTGCCAGCAGCCCCGCACATTCCGTGGTGAATGAGCAGTTCTTC
CASSPAHSVVNEQFF
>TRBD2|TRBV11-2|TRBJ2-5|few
TGTGCCAGCAGCTCGGAGACTAGCGGGAGAGAAGAGACCCAGTACTTC
CASSSETSGREETQYF
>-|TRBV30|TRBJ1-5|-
TGTGCCTGGGCCCTCGGTTTCAATCAGCCCCAGCATTTT
CAWALGFNQPQHF
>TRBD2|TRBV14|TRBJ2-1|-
TGTGCCAGCAGCCAAGATAAATCAGCCCGGCTAGCGGGTCTGTTCTTC
CASSQDKSARLAGLFF
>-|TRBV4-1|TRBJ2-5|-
TGCGCCAGCAGCCAAGTAGGAAGAGAGACCCAGTACTTC
CASSQVGRETQYF
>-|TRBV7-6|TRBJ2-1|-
TGTGCCAGCAGCCCCTCAGCGTCCACCTACAATGAGCAGTTCTTC
CASSPSASTYNEQFF
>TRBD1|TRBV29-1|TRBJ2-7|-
TGCAGCGTCCCGGGACAGGGCGGGTACGAGCAGTACTTC
CSVPGQGGYEQYF
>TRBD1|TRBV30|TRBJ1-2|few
TGTGCCTGGAAAGAGGACAGGGAGTCCGGTGGCTACACCTTC
CAWKEDRESGGYTF
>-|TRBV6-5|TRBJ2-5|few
TGTGCCAGCAGTTACTCCTCCCAAGAGACCCAGTACTTC
CASSYSSQETQYF
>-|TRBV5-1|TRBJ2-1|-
TGCGCCAGCAGGGGAGGGGGCTACAATGAGCAGTTCTTC
CASRGGGYNEQFF
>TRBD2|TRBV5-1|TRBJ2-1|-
TGCGCCAGCAGCCGCGGACTAGCGGGGCCGATACGTGAGCAGTTCTTC
CASSRGLAGPIREQFF
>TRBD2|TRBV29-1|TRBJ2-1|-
TGCAGCGGCCTAATAGCGGGAGGTTTCGATGAGCAGTTCTTC
CSGLIAGGFDEQFF
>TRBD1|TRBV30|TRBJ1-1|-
TGTGCCTGGAGTGCGACAGGACAGGGAACTTTCTTT
CAWSATGQGTFF
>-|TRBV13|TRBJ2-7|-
TGTGCCAGCAGCTACACCCCCACCGAGCAGTACTTC
CASSYTPTEQYF
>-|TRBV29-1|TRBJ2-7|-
TGCAGCGCCGGAGACGAGTCCTACGAGCAGTACTTC
CSAGDESYEQYF
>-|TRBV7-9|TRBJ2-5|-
TGTGCCAGCAGCTCCCCCCATGAGACCCAGTACTTC
CASSSPHETQYF
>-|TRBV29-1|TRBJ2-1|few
TGCAGCGTTGACAGCGGAGAAAGCTCCTACAATGAGCAGTTCTTC
CSVDSGESSYNEQFF
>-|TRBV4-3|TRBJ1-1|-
TGCGCCAGCAGCCAAGACAGTCTGGGGTTGGGCACTGAAGCTTTCTTT
CASSQDSLGLGTEAFF
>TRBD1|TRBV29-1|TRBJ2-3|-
TGCAGCGTTGAATGGGACAGTAGCACAGATACGCAGTATTTT
CSVEWDSSTDTQYF
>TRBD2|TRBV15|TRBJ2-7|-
TGTGCCACCAGCACTAGCGGGATGTCCTACGAGCAGTACTTC
CATSTSGMSYEQYF
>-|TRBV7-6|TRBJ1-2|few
TGTGCCAGCAGCTTAACGGCAGCCTCTGGCTACACCTTC
CASSLTAASGYTF
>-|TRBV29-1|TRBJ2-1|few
TGCAGCGTTGAAGAGGAGGCCTATGAGCAGTTCTTC
CSVEEEAYEQFF
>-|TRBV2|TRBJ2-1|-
TGTGCCAGCAATCCTAGGGGGGTTGAGCAGTTCTTC
CASNPRGVEQFF
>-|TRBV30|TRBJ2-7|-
TGTGCCTGGAGTGACACCGGGAAGGGGGTTTACGGGCAGTACTTC
CAWSDTGKGVYGQYF
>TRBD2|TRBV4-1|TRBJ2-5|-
TGCGCCAGCAGCTCGACTAGCGGCAATCAAGAGACCCAGTACTTC
CASSSTSGNQETQYF
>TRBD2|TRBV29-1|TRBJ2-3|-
TGCAGCGTTGAGGGGGGGAAGGAGACAGATACGCAGTATTTT
CSVEGGKETDTQYF
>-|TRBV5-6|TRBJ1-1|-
TGTGCCAGCAGCTCCGGGGGTGGCACTGAAGCTTTCTTT
CASSSGGGTEAFF
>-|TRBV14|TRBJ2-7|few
TGTGCCAGCAGCCCGTTCGGGTCAAGCTCCTACGAGCAGTACTTC
CASSPFGSSSYEQYF
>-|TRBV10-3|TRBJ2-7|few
TGTGCCATCAGTGAGTCGAGCCAATCATCACCCTACGAGCAGTACTTC
CAISESSQSSPYEQYF
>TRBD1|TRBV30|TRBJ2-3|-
TGTGCCTCGACAGGGCGCACAGATACGCAGTATTTT
CASTGRTDTQYF
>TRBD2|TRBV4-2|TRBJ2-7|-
TGTGCCAGCAGCCAAGAAATAGCGGGGGGGCTATACGAGCAGTACTTC
CASSQEIAGGLYEQYF
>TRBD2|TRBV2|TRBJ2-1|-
TGTGCCAGCAGTGAGACGGGGGGATACAATGAGCAGTTCTTC
CASSETGGYNEQFF
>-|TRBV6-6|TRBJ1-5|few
TGTGCCAGCAGTTACGACCATAGCAATCAGCCCCAGCATTTT
CASSYDHSNQPQHF
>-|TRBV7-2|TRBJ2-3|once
TGTGCCAGCAGCTTATCTGAGGGGAGTGCGCAGTATTTT
CASSLSEGSAQYF
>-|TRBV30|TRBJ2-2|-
TGTGCCTGGAGAGGTCTGGCGACCGGGGAGCTGTTTTTT
CAWRGLATGELFF